The TCR beta chain described here comes from a study of T cell responses to AZD1222 COVID-19 vaccine. Study-level results: Spike-specific TCR breadth rose after two AZD1222 doses, and depth rose as well. White British ancestry dominated among donors, who included more females, and clonal diversity was possibly underestimated. At baseline, seropositivity was found in only a handful of AZD1222 recipients.

The CDR3 sequence is 13 residues long. Germline V gene lookup returns CDR1 ENHRY and CDR2 SYGVKD. Trimming pared 10 bases from V and 3 bases from J, leaving 15 bases between. Produced via immunoSEQ multiplex PCR; TCRdb's table is partial and in-frame only. The sample holds about 140,000 clones. On this clone: What it recognizes is unknown.

The rearrangement joins TRBV10-3 to TRBJ1-1, with D perhaps TRBD1 (5 bases). The receptor's source is an adult in good health. Sequencing was performed on peripheral blood. As DNA, the CDR3 is TGTGCCAGCCGGGCCGGGGGGGACACTGAAGCTTTCTTT. This gives the protein CASRAGGDTEAFF.